This T cell receptor (beta chain) was captured in a study of long-term antiretroviral therapy in people with HIV. With respect to this clone: Antigen unknown.

Study-wide findings and caveats: Post-ART, diversity grew, though it stayed under transplant donor control levels.

With survey level as its setting, the immunoSEQ assay was v3.0. The data were produced by immunoSEQ multiplex PCR, yet TCRdb's version contains in-frame clones alone and is incomplete. There are tens of thousands of clones in the sample; roughly 80% occur only once, and around 5% lies in the top ten. Germline V lookup: CDR1 LGHNT, CDR2 FRNRAP. V lost 1 base and J lost 4, with 16 bases in between. The CDR3 covers 16 residues. The sequence was obtained from a woman aged 25 to 45 with HIV. This chain uses TRBV12-5 with TRBJ1-1; TRBD1 might be the D (5 bases). This sample comprised unsorted PBMCs, obtained 0.2 years after starting antiretroviral therapy. The CDR3 protein is CASGLGLRDGFTEAFF. Here the CDR3 DNA reads TGTGCTAGTGGTTTGGGCCTCAGGGACGGATTCACTGAAGCTTTCTTT.